The present entry profiles one T cell receptor (beta chain) with its context. The data were taken from a study of blood T cell repertoires in COVID-19. Across the study: Nucleic acid was either cDNA or gDNA, and it came from T cells, B-cell-depleted T cells, or PBMCs.

The V segment lost 3 bases and the J segment 7 bases; nucleotides outside the gene matches: 10. This CDR3 has 16 residues. Germline V lookup: CDR1 ENHRY, CDR2 SYGVKD. Original processing methods: Reference gene primers were amplified, and this amplification served to estimate nucleated cell counts. Generated by immunoSEQ multiplex PCR, the TCRdb table keeps only in-frame clones and is missing some. V and J calls and clone size are given by that table; D and trimming were obtained from the DNA. The table lists 250,000 to 300,000 clones, around 90% of them singletons. The chain carries TRBV10-3 and TRBJ2-5; 11 nucleotides align to TRBD2. Sample: peripheral blood. This TCR was recovered from a woman in her forties or fifties who had recovered from COVID-19. DNA of the CDR3: TGTGCCATCAGTGACTACGCTAGCGGGGGGCTGGGGACCCAGTACTTC. Translating gives CAISDYASGGLGTQYF.